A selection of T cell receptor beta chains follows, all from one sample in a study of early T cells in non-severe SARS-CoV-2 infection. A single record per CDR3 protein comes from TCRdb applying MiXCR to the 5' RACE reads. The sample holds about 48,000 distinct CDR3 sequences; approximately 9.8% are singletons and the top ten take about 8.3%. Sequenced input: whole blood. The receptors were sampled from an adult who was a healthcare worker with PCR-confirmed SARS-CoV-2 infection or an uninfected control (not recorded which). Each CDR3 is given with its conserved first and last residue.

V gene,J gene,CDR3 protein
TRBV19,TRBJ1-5,CASSILGHSNQPQHF
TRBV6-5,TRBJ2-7,CASRPPSSYEQYF
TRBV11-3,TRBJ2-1,CASSLIGQVNEQFF
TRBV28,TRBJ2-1,CASSFSGTYYNEQFF
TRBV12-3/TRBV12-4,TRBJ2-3,CASSFFPGGADTQYF
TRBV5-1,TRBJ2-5,CASSLTSGQETQYF
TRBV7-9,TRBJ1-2,CASSLGRGYGYTF
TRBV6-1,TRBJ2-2,CASRDGQGGTGELFF
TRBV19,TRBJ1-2,CASSIEARGRDGYTF
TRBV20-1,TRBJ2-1,CSASSLTSSYNEQFF
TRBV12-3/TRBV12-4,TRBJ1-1,CASSPTGGTYTEAFF
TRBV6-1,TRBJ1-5,CASTADGYNQPQHF
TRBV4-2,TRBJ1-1,CASSQGIAVLNTEAFF
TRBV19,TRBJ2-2,CASSSPRGSNTGELFF
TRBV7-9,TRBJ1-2,CASSLLGEYGYTF
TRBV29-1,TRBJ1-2,CSGRGMGYGYTF
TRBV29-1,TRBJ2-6,CSVLQAGANVLTF
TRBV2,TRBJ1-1,CASIRDTNGNTEAFF
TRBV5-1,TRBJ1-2,CASSPKTGNNYGYTF
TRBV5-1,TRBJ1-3,CASSLSGDARSGNTIYF
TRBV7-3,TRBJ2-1,CASSSEPAGGPGNEQFF
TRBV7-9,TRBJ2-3,CASSPRSGRGGDTQYF
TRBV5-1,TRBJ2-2,CASSLVVHNTGELFF
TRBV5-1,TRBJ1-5,CASRQDSNQPQHF
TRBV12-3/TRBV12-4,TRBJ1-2,CASGPRVYLSGYTF
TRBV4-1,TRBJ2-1,CASSQEWLAGVQGEQFF
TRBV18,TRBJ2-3,CASSSSTDTQYF
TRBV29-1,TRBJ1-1,CSVEVGGNTEAFF
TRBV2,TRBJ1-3,CASSVVGADTIYF
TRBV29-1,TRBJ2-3,CSVEDRGAISTDTQYF
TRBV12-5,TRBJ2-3,CASGLAAGGEDTQYF
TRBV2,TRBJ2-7,CATRAGGAYEQYF
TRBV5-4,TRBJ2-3,CASSSGGNTDTQYF
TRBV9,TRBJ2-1,CASSLAGAGYNEQFF
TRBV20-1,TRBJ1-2,CSASDSYGYTF
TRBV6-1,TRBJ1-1,CASSPGQGLNTEAFF
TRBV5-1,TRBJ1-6,CASSSPDLTAPLHF
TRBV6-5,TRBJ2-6,CASRGQGSGANVLTF
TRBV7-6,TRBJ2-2,CASTPGPNTGELFF
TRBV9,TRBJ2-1,CASSVIGGTYNEQFF
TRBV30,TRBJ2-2,CAGTTGTAGELFF
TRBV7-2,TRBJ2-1,CASSRSVLTGNEQFF
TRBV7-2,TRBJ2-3,CASSSTGGVTDTQYF
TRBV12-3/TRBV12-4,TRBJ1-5,CASSAQGGSNQPQHF
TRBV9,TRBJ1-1,CASSEQTGLNTEAFF